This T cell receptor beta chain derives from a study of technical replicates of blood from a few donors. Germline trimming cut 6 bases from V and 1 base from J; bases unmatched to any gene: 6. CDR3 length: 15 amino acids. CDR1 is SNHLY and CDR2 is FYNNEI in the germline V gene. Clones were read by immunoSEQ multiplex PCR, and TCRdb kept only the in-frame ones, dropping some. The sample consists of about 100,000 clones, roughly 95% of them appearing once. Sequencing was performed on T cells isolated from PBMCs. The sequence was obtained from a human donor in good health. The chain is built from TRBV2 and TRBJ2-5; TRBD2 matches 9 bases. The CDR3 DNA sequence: TGTGCCAGCAGAACCCCTAGCGGGGCCCAAGAGACCCAGTACTTC. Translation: CASRTPSGAQETQYF.